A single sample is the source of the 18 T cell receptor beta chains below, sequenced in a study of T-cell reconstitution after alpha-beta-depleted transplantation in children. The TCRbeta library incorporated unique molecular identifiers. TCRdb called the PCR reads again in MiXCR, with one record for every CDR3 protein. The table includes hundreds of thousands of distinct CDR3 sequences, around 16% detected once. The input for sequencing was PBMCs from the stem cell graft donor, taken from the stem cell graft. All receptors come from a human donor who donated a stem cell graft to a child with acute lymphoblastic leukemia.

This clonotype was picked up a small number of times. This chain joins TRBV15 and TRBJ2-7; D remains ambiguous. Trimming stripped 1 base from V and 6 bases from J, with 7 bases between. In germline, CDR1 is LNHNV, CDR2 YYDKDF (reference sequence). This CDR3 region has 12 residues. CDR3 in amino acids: CATSRALSEQYF. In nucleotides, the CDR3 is TGTGCCACCAGCAGAGCTCTGAGCGAGCAGTACTTC.

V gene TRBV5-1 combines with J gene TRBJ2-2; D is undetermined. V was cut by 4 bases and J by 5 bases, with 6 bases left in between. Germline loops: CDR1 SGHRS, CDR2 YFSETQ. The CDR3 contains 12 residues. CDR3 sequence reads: CASSLMTGELFF. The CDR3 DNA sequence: TGCGCCAGCAGCCTGATGACCGGGGAGCTGTTTTTT. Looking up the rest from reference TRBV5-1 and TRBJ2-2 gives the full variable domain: KAGVTQTPRYLIKTRGQQVTLSCSPISGHRSVSWYQQTPGQGLQFLFEYFSETQRNKGNFPGRFSGRQFSNSRSEMNVSTLELGDSALYLCASSLMTGELFFGEGSRLTVL.

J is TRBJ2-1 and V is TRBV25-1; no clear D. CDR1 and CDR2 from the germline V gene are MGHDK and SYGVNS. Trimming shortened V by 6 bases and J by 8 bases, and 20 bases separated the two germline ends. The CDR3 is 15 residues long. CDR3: CASRLSGPFMYEQFF. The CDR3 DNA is TGTGCCAGCAGGCTTTCCGGACCCTTCATGTATGAGCAGTTCTTC. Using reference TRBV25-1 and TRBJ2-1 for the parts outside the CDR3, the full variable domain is EADIYQTPRYLVIGTGKKITLECSQTMGHDKMYWYQQDPGMELHLIHYSYGVNSTEKGDLSSESTVSRIRTEHFPLTLESARPSHTSQYLCASRLSGPFMYEQFFGPGTRLTVL.

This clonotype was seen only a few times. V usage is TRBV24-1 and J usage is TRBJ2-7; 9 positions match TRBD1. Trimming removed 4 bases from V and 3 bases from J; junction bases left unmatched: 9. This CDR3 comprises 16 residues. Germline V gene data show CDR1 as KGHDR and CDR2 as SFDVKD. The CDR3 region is CATSDVGQGGVYEQYF. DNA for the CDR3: TGTGCCACCAGTGACGTGGGACAGGGAGGGGTCTACGAGCAGTACTTC.

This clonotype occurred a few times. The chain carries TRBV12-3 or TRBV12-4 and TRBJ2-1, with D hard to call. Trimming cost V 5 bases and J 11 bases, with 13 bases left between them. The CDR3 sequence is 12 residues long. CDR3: CASSPDQEKQFF. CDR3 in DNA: TGTGCCAGCAGTCCGGATCAGGAGAAGCAGTTCTTC.

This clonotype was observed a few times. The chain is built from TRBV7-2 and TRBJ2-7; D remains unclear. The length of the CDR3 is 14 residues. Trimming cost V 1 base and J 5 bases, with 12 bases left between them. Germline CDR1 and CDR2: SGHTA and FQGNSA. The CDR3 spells CASSLGTLSNEQYF. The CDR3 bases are TGTGCCAGCAGCTTAGGAACCCTGAGCAACGAGCAGTACTTC.

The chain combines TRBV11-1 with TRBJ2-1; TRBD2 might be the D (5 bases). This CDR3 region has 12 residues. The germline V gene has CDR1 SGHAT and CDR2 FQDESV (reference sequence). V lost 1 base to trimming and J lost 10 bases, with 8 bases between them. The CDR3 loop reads CASSLGEREQFF. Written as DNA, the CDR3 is TGTGCCAGCAGCTTAGGGGAGCGGGAGCAGTTCTTC.

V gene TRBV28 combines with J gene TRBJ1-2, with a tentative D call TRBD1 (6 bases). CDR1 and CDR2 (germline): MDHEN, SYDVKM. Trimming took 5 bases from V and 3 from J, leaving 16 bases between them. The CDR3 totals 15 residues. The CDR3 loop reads CASSVSTGTHYGYTF. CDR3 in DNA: TGTGCCAGCAGTGTATCAACAGGGACCCACTATGGCTACACCTTC.

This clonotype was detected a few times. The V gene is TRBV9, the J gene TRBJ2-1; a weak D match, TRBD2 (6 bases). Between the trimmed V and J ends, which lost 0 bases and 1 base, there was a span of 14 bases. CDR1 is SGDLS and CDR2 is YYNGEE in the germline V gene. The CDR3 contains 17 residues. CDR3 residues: CASSVAIRERSYNEQFF. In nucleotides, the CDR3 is TGTGCCAGCAGCGTAGCTATACGGGAGAGATCCTACAATGAGCAGTTCTTC.

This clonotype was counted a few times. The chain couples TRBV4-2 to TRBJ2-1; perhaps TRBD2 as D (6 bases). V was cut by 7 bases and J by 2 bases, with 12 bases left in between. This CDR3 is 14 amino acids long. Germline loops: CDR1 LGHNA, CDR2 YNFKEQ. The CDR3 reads CASTPEGTYNEQFF. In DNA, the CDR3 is TGTGCCAGCACGCCGGAGGGGACCTACAATGAGCAGTTCTTC.

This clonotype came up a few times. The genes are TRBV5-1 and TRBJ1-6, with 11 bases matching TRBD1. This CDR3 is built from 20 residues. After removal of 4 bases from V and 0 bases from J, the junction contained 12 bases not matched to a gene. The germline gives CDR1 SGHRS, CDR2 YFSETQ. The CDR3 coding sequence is TGCGCCAGCAGCCCGAAAGGGACAGGGGGATTAAGCTCCTATAATTCACCCCTCCACTTT. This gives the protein CASSPKGTGGLSSYNSPLHF.

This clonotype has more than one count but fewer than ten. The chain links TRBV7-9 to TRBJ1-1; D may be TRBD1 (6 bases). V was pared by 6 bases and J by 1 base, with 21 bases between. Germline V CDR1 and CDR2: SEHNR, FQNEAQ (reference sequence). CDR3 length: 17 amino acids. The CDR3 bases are TGTGCCAGCAGGAACAGGGCAGGGTTGGGGGGGAACACTGAAGCTTTCTTT. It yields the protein CASRNRAGLGGNTEAFF.

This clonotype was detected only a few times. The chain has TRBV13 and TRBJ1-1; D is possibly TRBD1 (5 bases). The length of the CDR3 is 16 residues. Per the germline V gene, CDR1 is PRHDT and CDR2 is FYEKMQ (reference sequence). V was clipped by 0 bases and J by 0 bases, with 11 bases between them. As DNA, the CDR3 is TGTGCCAGCAGCTTAGGGACAGCAACCCTGAACACTGAAGCTTTCTTT. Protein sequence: CASSLGTATLNTEAFF. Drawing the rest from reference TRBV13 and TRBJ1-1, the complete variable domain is AAGVIQSPRHLIKEKRETATLKCYPIPRHDTVYWYQQGPGQDPQFLISFYEKMQSDKGSIPDRFSAQQFSDYHSELNMSSLELGDSALYFCASSLGTATLNTEAFFGQGTRLTVV.

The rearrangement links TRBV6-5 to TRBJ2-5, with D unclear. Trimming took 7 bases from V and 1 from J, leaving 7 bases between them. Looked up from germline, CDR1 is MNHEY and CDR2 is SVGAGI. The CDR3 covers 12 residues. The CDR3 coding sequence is TGTGCCAGCATATCGACCCAAGAGACCCAGTACTTC. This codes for CASISTQETQYF.

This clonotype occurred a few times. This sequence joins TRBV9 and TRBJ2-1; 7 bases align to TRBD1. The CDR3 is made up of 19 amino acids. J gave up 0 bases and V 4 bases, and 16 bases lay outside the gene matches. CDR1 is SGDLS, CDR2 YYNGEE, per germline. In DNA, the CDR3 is TGTGCCAGCAGCCCCCGGCAGGGGGTAACTATCCTCTCCTACAATGAGCAGTTCTTC. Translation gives CASSPRQGVTILSYNEQFF.

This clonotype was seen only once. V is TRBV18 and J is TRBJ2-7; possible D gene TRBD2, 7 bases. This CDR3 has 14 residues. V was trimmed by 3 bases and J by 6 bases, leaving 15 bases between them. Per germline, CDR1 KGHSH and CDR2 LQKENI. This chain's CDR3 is CASSPGAGAFEQYF. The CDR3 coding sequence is TGTGCCAGCTCACCGGGGGCGGGAGCATTCGAGCAGTACTTC. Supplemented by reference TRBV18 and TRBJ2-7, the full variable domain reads NAGVMQNPRHLVRRRGQEARLRCSPMKGHSHVYWYRQLPEEGLKFMVYLQKENIIDESGMPKERFSAEFPKEGPSILRIQQVVRGDSAAYFCASSPGAGAFEQYFGPGTRLTVT.

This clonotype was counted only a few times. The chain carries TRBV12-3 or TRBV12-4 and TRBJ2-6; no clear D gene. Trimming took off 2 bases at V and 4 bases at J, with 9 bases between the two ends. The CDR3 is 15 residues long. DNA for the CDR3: TGTGCCAGCAGTTTAAACAGCCCCGGGGCCAACGTCCTGACTTTC. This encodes CASSLNSPGANVLTF.

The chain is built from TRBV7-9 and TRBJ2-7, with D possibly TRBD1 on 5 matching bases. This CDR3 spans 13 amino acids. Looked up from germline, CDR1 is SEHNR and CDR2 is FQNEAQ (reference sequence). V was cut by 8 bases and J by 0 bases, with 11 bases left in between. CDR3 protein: CASEDTNSYEQYF. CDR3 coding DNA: TGTGCCAGCGAGGACACCAACTCCTACGAGCAGTACTTC.